This T cell receptor beta chain was sequenced during a study of blood T cell repertoires in COVID-19. TCRdb's copy holds only in-frame clones and misses some; the assay was immunoSEQ multiplex PCR. The sample gives about 200,000 clones, about 82% of which show up once; under 11% is in the top ten. CDR1 is LNHDA and CDR2 is SQIVND in the germline V gene (reference sequence). The ends were cut back, 7 bases at V and 8 bases at J, with 17 bases in the middle. CDR3 length: 13 residues. Sequencing was carried out using peripheral blood. This sequence was found in a woman older than 75 with acute or convalescent COVID-19. V is TRBV19 and J is TRBJ1-2, with D possibly being TRBD1 (6 bases). In DNA form, the CDR3 reads TGTGCCAGTACGGGAAACAGGGTCCGAGGCTACACCTTC. As protein: CASTGNRVRGYTF.